These T cell receptor beta chains were read from a single sample in a study of blood T cells in healthy people across ages. TCRdb analysed the 5' RACE reads with MiXCR anew, one entry per CDR3 protein. The sample carries around 970,000 distinct CDR3 sequences, roughly 51% recorded once. The sequenced material came from blood. The receptors stem from a woman in her sixties or seventies in good health. Both conserved end residues are part of each CDR3. A D gene is named only where the DNA matches it firmly. Clone sizes are given selectively: once, few, many, or a class where the clone is expanded.

j_call v_call clone_size d_call cdr3_nt cdr3_aa
TRBJ2-4 TRBV6-5 - - TGTGCCAGCAGTTTATCAGGGGCCAAAAACATTCAGTACTTC CASSLSGAKNIQYF
TRBJ2-3 TRBV2 - - TGTGCCAGCAACCCGGACATTACGGCGCAGTATTTT CASNPDITAQYF
TRBJ2-7 TRBV28 - - TGTGCCAGCAGCCTCGCAAGGAGGACTGGGGGGTACTTC CASSLARRTGGYF
TRBJ2-6 TRBV19 - - TGTGCCAGTAGTATAGATCGAGGGGGCTCTGGGGCCAACGTCCTGACTTTC CASSIDRGGSGANVLTF
TRBJ2-3 TRBV7-2 few - TGTGCCAGCAGCTTAGAGGGTCGGGAGTTGGATACGCAGTATTTT CASSLEGRELDTQYF
TRBJ2-5 TRBV6-5 few TRBD2 TGTGCCAGCATGCCTAACACCAGCGGGAGAGAGACCCAGTACTTC CASMPNTSGRETQYF
TRBJ2-3 TRBV12-3/TRBV12-4 - TRBD2 TGTGCCAGCAGTTTAACACTAGCGGGGGCGGATACGCAGTATTTT CASSLTLAGADTQYF
TRBJ2-5 TRBV6-5 - TRBD1 TGTGCCAGCAGTTCCTACAGGGGCTATGGGACCCAGTACTTC CASSSYRGYGTQYF
TRBJ2-1 TRBV9 - - TGTGCCAGCAGCGTAGCTTTGGCTTTTAGCAATGAGCAGTTCTTC CASSVALAFSNEQFF
TRBJ2-3 TRBV5-6 - - TGTGCCAGCAGCTTTATCCTCATAGATACGCAGTATTTT CASSFILIDTQYF
TRBJ2-1 TRBV18 few - TGTGCCAGCTCACCAAGGTACGGGAGCTCCTACAATGAGCAGTTCTTC CASSPRYGSSYNEQFF
TRBJ2-6 TRBV20-1 - TRBD1 TGCAGTGCTAACAGGGACAGGGTGTTTTCTGGGGCCAACGTCCTGACTTTC CSANRDRVFSGANVLTF
TRBJ2-2 TRBV3-1 - TRBD2 TGTGCCAGCAGCCAACCCGGGACTAGCGGGAGAGGACGGACCGGGGAGCTGTTTTTT CASSQPGTSGRGRTGELFF
TRBJ2-3 TRBV9 many - TGTGCCAGCAGCGTAGCGAGTTATACAGATACGCAGTATTTT CASSVASYTDTQYF
TRBJ2-3 TRBV7-3 - - TGTGCCAGCAGCTTTATTCGAAGGGCGGCGGGAGATACGCAGTATTTT CASSFIRRAAGDTQYF
TRBJ2-3 TRBV4-2 - TRBD2 TGTGCCAGCAGCCCCCTTCTAGCGGGGATCACAGATACGCAGTATTTT CASSPLLAGITDTQYF
TRBJ2-1 TRBV27 few TRBD2 TGTGCCAGCAGTTTAATAGTAACTAGCGGCTACAATGAGCAGTTCTTC CASSLIVTSGYNEQFF
TRBJ2-5 TRBV6-5 - TRBD2 TGTGCCAGCAGCTCACCGGGACTAGCGGGTGGAGAGACCCAGTACTTC CASSSPGLAGGETQYF
TRBJ2-1 TRBV6-1 - - TGTGCCAGCAGTCCAATTTCCAAGGCCCCTAGCACCGAGAGATACAATGAGCAGTTCTTC CASSPISKAPSTERYNEQFF
TRBJ2-7 TRBV27 - - TGTGCCAGCAGTTTGAGGACCGAGCGGTACGAGCAGTACTTC CASSLRTERYEQYF
TRBJ2-7 TRBV9 few TRBD1 TGTGCCAGCAGCGTAGGGACAGGCTTTACCTACGAGCAGTACTTC CASSVGTGFTYEQYF
TRBJ2-3 TRBV9 - TRBD1 TGTGCCAGCAGAGTTGGACAGGGGACTTCCACAGATACGCAGTATTTT CASRVGQGTSTDTQYF